Below, 30 T cell receptor beta chains from the same sample are listed, as sequenced in a study of quantifying T cell responses using KT2 cells (dated by TCRdb to about 2017). The study in broad terms: RNA was DNase-treated and reverse transcribed with TCR alpha and beta constant-region primers, mostly using SuperScript III.

Libraries were prepared through UMI-ligation and nested PCR. The sequencer listed for this sample is Illumina MiSeq. Using T4 RNA ligase 1, a single-stranded oligonucleotide bearing the Illumina SP2 sequence plus a UMI was ligated onto the 3' end of the cDNA. PCR1 ran approximately 4 cycles (98°C 15 s, 69°C 30 s, 72°C 40 s); the beta primer was an equimolar mix of RC1.1 and RC1.2 covering TRBC1 and TRBC2. TCRdb reworked the public reads: Q25 trimming with fastp, MiXCR clone assembly, productive beta chains retained. Rows merge per CDR3 protein into single entries with the most common DNA and genes. The sample data list approximately 57,000 distinct CDR3 sequences, and roughly an eighth of these were observed just once. The ten largest make up about 9.5% of the sample. The sample comprised PBMCs spiked with cells of the T cell clone KT2. The receptors shown here come from a human donor.

This clonotype was seen at least ten times. The chain uses TRBV4-2 and TRBJ2-5; 9 nucleotides match TRBD2. Per germline, CDR1 LGHNA and CDR2 YNFKEQ. With 3 bases clipped from V and 5 bases from J, the junction kept 13 bases outside the gene matches. The CDR3 covers 17 residues. CDR3 DNA sequence: TGTGCCAGCAGCCAGGATTTAGCGGGAGAGGAAGGCGAGACCCAGTACTTC. Translation gives CASSQDLAGEEGETQYF.

This clonotype was detected a few times. The V call is TRBV29-1, the J call TRBJ2-7; TRBD2 matches at 8 bases. Germline CDR1 reads SQVTM; CDR2 reads ANQGSEA. With 4 bases clipped from V and 5 bases from J, the junction kept 10 bases outside the gene matches. The CDR3 has 14 amino acids. The CDR3: CSVAGRALIDEQYF. DNA of the CDR3: TGCAGCGTTGCCGGGAGGGCTTTGATCGACGAGCAGTACTTC.

The gene calls are TRBV12-5 and TRBJ2-4; D is perhaps TRBD1 (5 bases). This CDR3 is built from 16 residues. Trimming took 6 bases from V and 3 from J, leaving 18 bases between them. The V gene's germline CDR1 is LGHNT and CDR2 FRNRAP. The CDR3 reads CASGTKDINDKNIQYF. CDR3 in DNA: TGTGCTAGTGGAACTAAGGACATAAATGACAAAAACATTCAGTACTTC.

This clonotype was seen a few times. The genes are TRBV18 and TRBJ2-7, with TRBD2 as a possible D gene (7 bases). V shed 2 bases and J shed 5 bases, with 16 bases lying between them. The CDR3 spans 15 residues. Germline V CDR1 and CDR2: KGHSH, LQKENI. CDR3 DNA: TGTGCCAGCTCACCAATGGGAGGGGGAAGAGACGAGCAGTACTTC. Translation gives CASSPMGGGRDEQYF. The entire variable domain, with the rest obtained from reference TRBV18 and TRBJ2-7, is as follows: NAGVMQNPRHLVRRRGQEARLRCSPMKGHSHVYWYRQLPEEGLKFMVYLQKENIIDESGMPKERFSAEFPKEGPSILRIQQVVRGDSAAYFCASSPMGGGRDEQYFGPGTRLTVT.

This clonotype was counted between two and nine times. This chain joins TRBV7-3 and TRBJ1-2, with D possibly being TRBD1 (6 bases). The germline V and J ends were trimmed by 0 bases and 6 bases, with 14 bases remaining between them. The CDR3 is 15 residues long. Germline V lookup: CDR1 SGHTA, CDR2 FQGTGA. CDR3 DNA: TGTGCCAGCAGCTTAACCCACGGGACAAGGAATGGCTACACCTTC. Protein product: CASSLTHGTRNGYTF.

This clonotype occurred a few times. The V call is TRBV12-3 or TRBV12-4, the J call TRBJ2-7; no clear D. V lost 3 bases and J lost 0, with 9 bases in between. This CDR3 is 14 amino acids long. CDR3 amino acids: CASSLRRISYEQYF. The DNA for the CDR3 is TGTGCCAGCAGTTTGAGGCGGATCTCCTACGAGCAGTACTTC.

The rearrangement links TRBV5-1 to TRBJ1-2; TRBD1 matches 7 bases. Germline V gene lookup returns CDR1 SGHRS and CDR2 YFSETQ. Trimming at V came to 0 bases and at J to 7 bases, leaving 9 bases not matched to a gene. The CDR3 consists of 15 residues. The CDR3 DNA follows: TGCGCCAGCAGCTTGGGACAGGGAAGAGTCGCTGGCTACACCTTC. It yields the protein CASSLGQGRVAGYTF.

This clonotype has a handful of counts. V gene TRBV7-9 combines with J gene TRBJ2-6; D is ambiguous. V lost 1 base to trimming and J lost 0 bases, with 4 bases between them. The CDR3 is made up of 15 amino acids. Germline CDR1 SEHNR, CDR2 FQNEAQ (reference sequence). Here the CDR3 reads CASSLGSSGANVLTF. CDR3 sequence (DNA): TGTGCCAGCAGCTTAGGAAGCTCTGGGGCCAACGTCCTGACTTTC.

J is TRBJ2-1 and V is TRBV4-1; the match to TRBD2 covers 9 bases. The trim removed 3 bases at V and 4 bases at J, leaving 13 bases unmatched. The CDR3 contains 18 residues. Germline CDR1 and CDR2: MGHRA and YSYEKL. The CDR3: CASSQGPGLREGYNEQFF. The DNA of the CDR3 is TGCGCCAGCAGCCAGGGCCCCGGATTGCGGGAGGGATACAATGAGCAGTTCTTC.

The rearrangement links TRBV3-1 to TRBJ2-1; the D is unclear. The germline V gene has CDR1 LGHDT and CDR2 YNNKEL (reference sequence). The CDR3 totals 17 residues. The V end was cut by 2 bases, the J end by 0 bases, with 14 bases between. This CDR3 reads CASSQPLSTSSYNEQFF. DNA of the CDR3: TGTGCCAGCAGCCAACCTCTTTCCACGAGCTCCTACAATGAGCAGTTCTTC.

There are many counts of this clonotype. The rearrangement joins TRBV20-1 to TRBJ2-7; 12 bases are shared with TRBD2. The V gene end was trimmed by 6 bases and the J gene end by 5 bases; junction bases not matched to a gene: 5. CDR3 size: 13 residues. The germline V gene encodes CDR1 DFQATT and CDR2 SNEGSKA (reference sequence). CDR3 nucleotide sequence: TGCAGTGCCAGACTAGCGGGAGTCCACGAGCAGTACTTC. Its translation is CSARLAGVHEQYF.

This clonotype was counted a few times. The rearrangement links TRBV2 to TRBJ2-1; D gene uncertain. V lost 8 bases, J lost 5 bases, and 7 bases lay in between. Germline values: CDR1 SNHLY, CDR2 FYNNEI. CDR3 length equals 11 residues. In DNA form, the CDR3 reads TGTGCCAGCGGTCTAAACAATGAGCAGTTCTTC. This sequence encodes CASGLNNEQFF.

This clonotype was seen a handful of times. The CDR3 is CASSLTGGANTEAFF. In DNA, the CDR3 is TGTGCCAGCAGCCTGACAGGGGGCGCGAACACTGAAGCTTTCTTT. The chain carries TRBV3-1 and TRBJ1-1; TRBD1 aligns across 10 bases. With 4 bases clipped from V and 1 base from J, the junction kept 3 bases outside the gene matches. The V gene's germline CDR1 is LGHDT and CDR2 YNNKEL (reference sequence). CDR3 length: 15 residues.

The rearrangement uses TRBV7-9 and TRBJ1-5; D might be TRBD1 (5 bases). The CDR3 loop spans 19 amino acids. The V end lost 5 bases, the J end lost 1 base, and 24 bases lay between the germline ends. Germline V gene lookup returns CDR1 SEHNR and CDR2 FQNEAQ (reference sequence). CDR3: CASSPHWGTGGASNQPQHF. CDR3 coding DNA: TGTGCCAGCAGCCCCCATTGGGGCACGGGAGGGGCGAGCAATCAGCCCCAGCATTTT.

This clonotype was detected a few times. J is TRBJ1-1 and V is TRBV29-1; tentatively, D is TRBD1 (6 bases). V lost 7 bases, J lost 1 base, and 13 bases lay in between. The CDR3 is made up of 13 amino acids. The germline CDR1 and CDR2 sequences are SQVTM and ANQGSEA. CDR3 sequence reads: CSGATGQNTEAFF. CDR3 in DNA: TGCAGCGGGGCGACGGGACAGAACACTGAAGCTTTCTTT.

This clonotype was counted a few times. The chain links TRBV24-1 to TRBJ2-1; 14 bases fit TRBD2. After removal of 10 bases from V and 7 bases from J, the junction contained 2 bases not matched to a gene. From germline, CDR1 is KGHDR and CDR2 SFDVKD. CDR3 length: 13 residues. The CDR3 region has the DNA TGTGCCACGACTAGCGGGGGGGGGAATGAGCAGTTCTTC. Protein: CATTSGGGNEQFF.

At least ten counts were recorded for this clonotype. The chain links TRBV12-3 or TRBV12-4 to TRBJ1-2; D is ambiguous. Trimming took off 6 bases at V and 7 bases at J, with 18 bases between the two ends. This CDR3 spans 14 amino acids. CDR3 coding DNA: TGTGCCAGCAGCTACATCGATCGACATTCTGGCTACACCTTC. Protein sequence: CASSYIDRHSGYTF.

The CDR3: CASSSGSGGYEQYF. The CDR3 DNA sequence: TGTGCCAGCAGTAGCGGGTCAGGGGGCTACGAGCAGTACTTC. The J gene is TRBJ2-7, the V gene TRBV27; D perhaps matches TRBD1 (7 bases). V was pared by 5 bases and J by 3 bases, with 14 bases between. The CDR3 loop spans 14 amino acids. Germline CDR1 reads MNHEY; CDR2 reads SMNVEV (reference sequence).

This clonotype was seen at least ten times. J is TRBJ1-1 and V is TRBV29-1; D is ambiguous. Trimming cost V 4 bases and J 3 bases, with 12 bases left between them. CDR3 length: 13 amino acids. Germline-derived CDR1 and CDR2 are SQVTM and ANQGSEA. Written as DNA, the CDR3 is TGCAGCGTTGTGCGGAGGGCAGACACTGAAGCTTTCTTT. This translates into CSVVRRADTEAFF.

The chain's CDR3 is CASKGEGGTDTQYF. Written as DNA, the CDR3 is TGTGCCAGCAAGGGAGAAGGAGGAACAGATACGCAGTATTTT. The chain links TRBV13 to TRBJ2-3, with TRBD2 as a possible D gene (5 bases). Germline V lookup: CDR1 PRHDT, CDR2 FYEKMQ (reference sequence). Trimming stripped 7 bases from V and 3 bases from J, with 14 bases between. The CDR3 is 14 amino acids.

This clonotype was seen a handful of times. One end of the junction is discordant with germline, which a read error may explain. This chain links TRBV6-1 with TRBJ2-7; D may correspond to TRBD1 or TRBD2 (6 bases each). Germline loops: CDR1 MNHNS, CDR2 SASEGT. The CDR3 runs to 14 residues. Here the CDR3 reads CASSEAQEGRGGHF. CDR3 DNA sequence: TGTGCCAGCAGTGAAGCGCAGGAGGGCAGGGGCGGTCACTTC.

This clonotype was seen more than once but under ten times. J is TRBJ1-5 and V is TRBV20-1, with 12 bases identical to TRBD1. This CDR3 has 14 residues. Germline CDR1 is DFQATT and CDR2 is SNEGSKA (reference sequence). After removal of 6 bases from V and 7 bases from J, the junction contained 7 bases not matched to a gene. The CDR3 is CSAGTGGVWQPQHF. The CDR3 nucleotides read TGCAGTGCGGGGACAGGGGGCGTGTGGCAGCCCCAGCATTTT.

The rearrangement uses TRBV4-2 and TRBJ1-1; TRBD1 might be the D (5 bases). The V end lost 1 base, the J end lost 0 bases, and 6 bases lay between the germline ends. Germline loops: CDR1 LGHNA, CDR2 YNFKEQ. This CDR3 contains 14 residues. CDR3 DNA sequence: TGTGCCAGCAGCCAAGGACAGCTGAACACTGAAGCTTTCTTT. This encodes CASSQGQLNTEAFF.

This clonotype has ten or more counts. The J gene is TRBJ2-3, the V gene TRBV10-2; tentatively, D is TRBD2 (5 bases). The CDR3 consists of 15 residues. In germline, CDR1 is WSHSY, CDR2 SAAADI. The germline V and J ends were trimmed by 0 bases and 2 bases, with 9 bases remaining between them. In DNA, the CDR3 is TGCGCCAGCAGTGAGTCGAGGGTTCTCACAGATACGCAGTATTTT. It specifies CASSESRVLTDTQYF.

This clonotype was seen more than once but under ten times. This chain connects TRBV3-1 to TRBJ2-7; possible D gene TRBD2, 5 bases. The germline V gene has CDR1 LGHDT and CDR2 YNNKEL (reference sequence). CDR3 length: 13 residues. V lost 4 bases and J lost 4, with 11 bases in between. The CDR3 sequence is CASSPSGIYEQYF. The CDR3 bases are TGTGCCAGCAGCCCATCGGGGATATACGAGCAGTACTTC.

The V call is TRBV2, the J call TRBJ2-3, with no clear D. Germline V gene data show CDR1 as SNHLY and CDR2 as FYNNEI. Trimming left V 6 bases short and J 8 bases short, with 18 bases between. The CDR3 has 14 residues. The CDR3 coding sequence is TGTGCCAGCAGGCCGACTTGGTCCACGGGTACGCAGTATTTT. Translating it yields CASRPTWSTGTQYF.

The V gene is TRBV7-2, the J gene TRBJ2-2, with D tentatively TRBD2 (6 bases). Germline loops: CDR1 SGHTA, CDR2 FQGNSA. Between the trimmed V and J ends, which lost 5 bases and 2 bases, there was a span of 12 bases. This CDR3 has 15 amino acids. In DNA form, the CDR3 reads TGTGCCAGCAGCCGACCGGGACTCAACACCGGGGAGCTGTTTTTT. Its protein is CASSRPGLNTGELFF.

This clonotype was observed at least ten times. This chain uses TRBV20-1 with TRBJ2-7; 10 bases line up with TRBD1. The germline V gene encodes CDR1 DFQATT and CDR2 SNEGSKA (reference sequence). The CDR3 has 13 residues. With 1 base clipped from V and 7 bases from J, the junction kept 4 bases outside the gene matches. In DNA, the CDR3 is TGCAGTGCTAGAGGAGGGGACAGGGGAGAGCAGTACTTC. This encodes CSARGGDRGEQYF.

CDR3 residues: CASSLVGDTYQPQHF. For the CDR3, the DNA is TGTGCCAGCAGTTTAGTTGGGGACACTTATCAGCCCCAGCATTTT. The gene calls are TRBV12-3 or TRBV12-4 and TRBJ1-5; perhaps TRBD1 as D (6 bases). The CDR3 loop spans 15 amino acids. Trimming took 1 base from V and 5 from J, leaving 12 bases between them.

This clonotype is labeled as medium-sized. The chain links TRBV5-6 to TRBJ2-5, with 7 nucleotides matching TRBD1. In germline, CDR1 is SGHDT, CDR2 YYEEEE. With 4 bases clipped from V and 2 bases from J, the junction kept 20 bases outside the gene matches. The CDR3 sequence is 19 residues long. The CDR3 is CASSGPPGQRGRRQETQYF. The CDR3 nucleotides read TGTGCCAGCAGCGGACCCCCGGGACAGCGAGGACGTCGTCAAGAGACCCAGTACTTC.